Below are 20 T cell receptor beta chains sequenced from a single sample in a study of graft-versus-host responses after intestinal transplantation. Assay used: immunoSEQ multiplex PCR; TCRdb lists only in-frame clones, some missing. The sample has fewer than 100,000 clones; roughly 86% are singletons. This material consisted of PBMCs, taken 255 days after intestinal transplant. All receptors derive from a human patient who received an intestinal transplant, so some T cells may come from the graft donor.

The rearrangement uses TRBV5-4 and TRBJ2-1, with D unclear. Germline-derived CDR1 and CDR2 are SGHNT and YYREEE (reference sequence). The CDR3 has 12 residues. V lost 3 bases, J lost 6 bases, and 7 bases lay in between. The CDR3 sequence is CASSYDTNEQFF. The CDR3 bases are TGTGCCAGCAGCTACGACACCAATGAGCAGTTCTTC.

This sequence joins TRBV5-1 and TRBJ2-3, with D hard to call. This CDR3 spans 13 amino acids. V lost 4 bases and J lost 14, with 20 bases in between. Germline lookup yields CDR1 SGHRS and CDR2 YFSETQ. The CDR3 DNA reads as TGCGCCAGCAGCCAAGTTAACCCGCTATACGTGTATTTT. It specifies CASSQVNPLYVYF. Together with reference TRBV5-1 and TRBJ2-3, the CDR3 gives the full variable domain: KAGVTQTPRYLIKTRGQQVTLSCSPISGHRSVSWYQQTPGQGLQFLFEYFSETQRNKGNFPGRFSGRQFSNSRSEMNVSTLELGDSALYLCASSQVNPLYVYFGPGTRLTVL.

The chain uses TRBV30 and TRBJ2-2, with 8 positions matching TRBD2. There are 18 residues in the CDR3. Germline lookup yields CDR1 GTSNPN and CDR2 SVGIG (reference sequence). The ends lost 3 bases at V and 1 base at J; junction bases unmatched: 13. The CDR3 DNA reads TGTGCCTGGAGGACCTTAGCGGGGCGCCCCCGGAACACCGGGGAGCTGTTTTTT. Its protein product is CAWRTLAGRPRNTGELFF. Full variable domain (outside the CDR3, taken from reference TRBV30 and TRBJ2-2): SQTIHQWPATLVQPVGSPLSLECTVEGTSNPNLYWYRQAAGRGLQLLFYSVGIGQISSEVPQNLSASRPQDRQFILSSKKLLLSDSGFYLCAWRTLAGRPRNTGELFFGEGSRLTVL.

The V gene is TRBV28, the J gene TRBJ1-1; 8 nucleotides align to TRBD1. With V trimmed by 4 bases and J by 3 bases, 7 bases remained unmatched. The CDR3 length is 15 residues. In germline, CDR1 is MDHEN, CDR2 SYDVKM. CDR3 coding DNA: TGTGCCAGCAGTTCCCCAGGGGGCAAGGACACTGAAGCTTTCTTT. It encodes CASSSPGGKDTEAFF.

This chain connects TRBV7-9 to TRBJ2-5, with 7 bases fitting TRBD2. This CDR3 has 14 amino acids. Germline values: CDR1 SEHNR, CDR2 FQNEAQ (reference sequence). V gave up 8 bases and J gave up 2 bases; unmatched junction bases: 8. This CDR3 is CASQTSSRQETQYF. The CDR3, as DNA: TGTGCCAGCCAGACTAGCTCCAGACAAGAGACCCAGTACTTC.

J is TRBJ2-3 and V is TRBV28; D may be TRBD1 or TRBD2 (6 bases each). Germline lookup yields CDR1 MDHEN and CDR2 SYDVKM. Trimming took 3 bases from V and 3 from J, leaving 13 bases between them. The CDR3 consists of 15 residues. The CDR3 DNA follows: TGTGCCAGCAGTTTGAGGGGGGCTCTGACAGATACGCAGTATTTT. The encoded protein is CASSLRGALTDTQYF. The full variable domain, rest sourced from reference TRBV28 and TRBJ2-3, is DVKVTQSSRYLVKRTGEKVFLECVQDMDHENMFWYRQDPGLGLRLIYFSYDVKMKEKGDIPEGYSVSREKKERFSLILESASTNQTSMYLCASSLRGALTDTQYFGPGTRLTVL.

The chain has TRBV6-1 and TRBJ2-7; 10 bases line up with TRBD1. The CDR3 has 16 amino acids. V dropped 2 bases and J dropped 2; count of bases not matched to a gene: 6. Germline CDR1 is MNHNS and CDR2 is SASEGT. The chain's CDR3 is CASSELGQGTPYEQYV. CDR3 bases: TGTGCCAGCAGTGAATTGGGACAGGGGACTCCCTACGAGCAGTACGTC.

The chain uses TRBV7-9 and TRBJ2-7; 7 positions agree with TRBD2. Germline values: CDR1 SEHNR, CDR2 FQNEAQ (reference sequence). CDR3 size: 14 residues. The V and J ends lost 1 base and 3 bases, in that order; junction bases with no gene match: 3. CDR3 sequence reads: CASSLGLAVYEQYF. In DNA, the CDR3 is TGTGCCAGCAGCTTAGGTCTAGCGGTCTACGAGCAGTACTTC.

This chain joins TRBV10-3 and TRBJ2-3, with 7 bases aligning to TRBD2. V was pared by 3 bases and J by 1 base, with 4 bases of the junction left unmatched. The CDR3 totals 15 residues. Germline CDR1 reads ENHRY; CDR2 reads SYGVKD. The CDR3 nucleotides read TGTGCCATCAGTGATAGGACTAGGGGCACAGATACGCAGTATTTT. This codes for CAISDRTRGTDTQYF.

The chain is built from TRBV6-6 and TRBJ1-6; D remains ambiguous. This CDR3 contains 12 residues. Germline V gives CDR1 MNHNY, CDR2 SVGAGI (reference sequence). Trimming shortened V by 2 bases and J by 8 bases, and 4 bases separated the two germline ends. The CDR3: CASSYGDSPLHF. In DNA form, the CDR3 reads TGTGCCAGCAGTTACGGGGATTCACCCCTCCACTTT.

The chain employs TRBV11-2 and TRBJ1-2; D unresolved. The CDR3 contains 13 residues. Germline lookup yields CDR1 SGHAT and CDR2 FQNNGV. Between the trimmed V and J ends, which lost 5 bases and 2 bases, there was a span of 9 bases. In DNA, the CDR3 is TGTGCCAGCAGCGACGGGGTAAACTATGGCTACACCTTC. Translation: CASSDGVNYGYTF.

The chain has TRBV5-6 and TRBJ2-5, with 8 bases identical to TRBD1. CDR1 and CDR2 (germline): SGHDT, YYEEEE. CDR3 size: 14 residues. With V trimmed by 7 bases and J by 4 bases, 9 bases remained unmatched. CDR3 residues: CASSKGTGRETQYF. Written as DNA, the CDR3 is TGTGCCAGCTCGAAGGGGACAGGTCGAGAGACCCAGTACTTC.

The CDR3 loop is CASSFRGGPSNTEAFF. For the CDR3, the DNA is TGCGCCAGCAGCTTCCGAGGGGGACCGTCGAACACTGAAGCTTTCTTT. The chain uses TRBV5-1 and TRBJ1-1; a weak D match, TRBD1 (6 bases). The CDR3 spans 16 residues. V shed 2 bases and J shed 1 base, with 15 bases lying between them. Germline CDR1 and CDR2: SGHRS and YFSETQ.

The chain recombines TRBV4-2 with TRBJ2-2; 8 nucleotides align to TRBD2. Germline lookup yields CDR1 LGHNA and CDR2 YNFKEQ. V gave up 1 base and J gave up 6 bases; unmatched junction bases: 13. The CDR3 runs to 18 residues. CDR3: CASSQGGVGSGEAGELFF. The CDR3, as DNA: TGTGCCAGCAGCCAAGGGGGGGTCGGTAGCGGGGAAGCCGGGGAGCTGTTTTTT.

This sequence joins TRBV27 and TRBJ1-3, with a possible D match to TRBD1 (5 bases). This CDR3 is 15 amino acids long. Germline loops: CDR1 MNHEY, CDR2 SMNVEV (reference sequence). V was trimmed by 4 bases and J by 2 bases, leaving 12 bases between them. The CDR3 bases are TGTGCCAGCAGTTCCCTCGGGACGGCTGGAAACACCATATATTTT. As protein: CASSSLGTAGNTIYF.

V is TRBV28 and J is TRBJ1-4, with TRBD1 as a possible D gene (5 bases). V shed 9 bases and J shed 6 bases, with 14 bases lying between them. The V gene's germline CDR1 is MDHEN and CDR2 SYDVKM. The CDR3 spans 13 residues. As DNA, the CDR3 is TGTGCCAGTACCTATCTGGGGGATGAAAAACTGTTTTTT. It specifies CASTYLGDEKLFF. The variable domain in full, completed from reference TRBV28 and TRBJ1-4, reads DVKVTQSSRYLVKRTGEKVFLECVQDMDHENMFWYRQDPGLGLRLIYFSYDVKMKEKGDIPEGYSVSREKKERFSLILESASTNQTSMYLCASTYLGDEKLFFGSGTQLSVL.

CDR3 in amino acids: CATSRDGNTIYF. CDR3 sequence (DNA): TGTGCCACCAGCAGAGACGGAAACACCATATATTTT. V and J are TRBV15 and TRBJ1-3; D gene ambiguous. V dropped 0 bases and J dropped 4 bases, with 1 base sitting between them. Looked up from germline, CDR1 is LNHNV and CDR2 is YYDKDF (reference sequence). The CDR3 has 12 residues.

This clone was seen more than once but under ten times. This rearrangement joins TRBV28 to TRBJ1-5; weak D call: TRBD1 (6 bases). The CDR3 is 14 amino acids. Per germline, CDR1 MDHEN and CDR2 SYDVKM. V was pared by 4 bases and J by 3 bases, with 10 bases between. The CDR3 is CASSSPGHNQPQHF. CDR3 nucleotide sequence: TGTGCCAGCAGTTCCCCGGGACACAATCAGCCCCAGCATTTT.

The chain recombines TRBV19 with TRBJ1-1; weak D call: TRBD1 (6 bases). Germline assignment: CDR1 LNHDA and CDR2 SQIVND (reference sequence). CDR3 size: 18 residues. V gave up 2 bases and J gave up 4 bases, with 23 bases separating them. For the CDR3, the DNA is TGTGCCAGTAGTATACGGGCAGGGGCATTTCCCCAGAGCACTGAAGCTTTCTTT. Translation: CASSIRAGAFPQSTEAFF.

V gene TRBV23-1 combines with J gene TRBJ1-3, with a possible D match to TRBD1 (5 bases). TRBV23-1 is an ORF, and what it does is uncertain. CDR3 length equals 13 residues. V lost 4 bases and J lost 9, with 13 bases in between. The CDR3 is CASSPEGCGTIYF. CDR3 sequence (DNA): TGCGCCAGCAGTCCAGAGGGGTGTGGCACCATATATTTT.